This TCR beta chain stems from a study of cytomegalovirus exposure and HLA in healthy donors. Comment on this clone: The antigen is unknown.

Donors were drawn from the 120-subject validation cohort, separate from the 666-subject first cohort. Study conclusions and caveats: A few chains linked to CMV were shown in vitro to be specific for CMV antigens.

The table came from immunoSEQ multiplex PCR; TCRdb's copy has only in-frame clones and leaves some out. Here the sample spans under 200,000 clones, about nine tenths being singletons. Material: PBMCs. The clonotype was recovered from a man between 18 and 35 years old in good health and CMV-seropositive.

For the CDR3, the DNA is TGTGCCAGCAGTGAAATGGGACAGGGGAACAATGAGCAGTTCTTC. Its translation: CASSEMGQGNNEQFF. The chain employs TRBV2 and TRBJ2-1, with 10 nucleotides matching TRBD1. In germline, CDR1 is SNHLY, CDR2 FYNNEI. V shed 2 bases and J 5 bases; nucleotides not matched to a gene: 3. There are 15 residues in the CDR3.